These 21 T cell receptor beta chains originate from one sample sequenced in a study of molecular identifiers for immune sequencing clone quantification. TCRdb itself ran the PCR reads through MiXCR, one entry per CDR3 protein. The table includes more than 450,000 distinct CDR3 sequences, roughly 25% detected once. The sequenced material came from naive CD8+ T cells from blood, with Jurkat cell RNA spiked in. Noted subset: FACS-sorted CD8+CD4-CCR7+CD45RA+ naive T cells. These receptors came from a human donor in good health. Some libraries in this study had Jurkat cell RNA spiked in.

As concerns this clonotype: A read error is possible here, since a much larger clone lies one base away. This sequence joins TRBV7-6 and TRBJ1-1; D is undetermined. The germline V gene encodes CDR1 SGHVS and CDR2 FNYEAQ. The CDR3 runs to 12 residues. The V end lost 1 base, the J end lost 10 bases, and 10 bases lay between the germline ends. For the CDR3, the DNA is TGTGCCAGCAGCTTAGACGGATCTGGAGCTTTCTTT. Translating gives CASSLDGSGAFF.

This clonotype has only a few counts. The chain couples TRBV5-1 to TRBJ2-7; 11 nucleotides line up with TRBD1. Looked up from germline, CDR1 is SGHRS and CDR2 is YFSETQ. With 3 bases clipped from V and 4 bases from J, the junction kept 3 bases outside the gene matches. CDR3 length: 14 amino acids. The CDR3 DNA follows: TGCGCCAGCAGCTCGGGACAGGGGGGTTACGAGCAGTACTTC. Translation gives CASSSGQGGYEQYF.

Note on this clonotype: A read error is possible here, since a much larger clone lies one base away. The rearrangement joins TRBV7-6 to TRBJ2-7, with 8 bases identical to TRBD2. Germline values: CDR1 SGHVS, CDR2 FNYEAQ. The CDR3 contains 17 residues. CDR3 DNA sequence: TGTGCCAGCGGCTTTCGGGGGGGGCGGAAGCTTCCGCACGAGCAGTACTTC. Amino acids: CASGFRGGRKLPHEQYF.

The table lists this clonotype with many counts. The rearrangement links TRBV12-3 or TRBV12-4 to TRBJ1-5, with a possible D match to TRBD1 (6 bases). V gave up 6 bases and J gave up 3 bases, with 12 bases separating them. The CDR3 totals 14 residues. CDR3 in amino acids: CASSAGQFNQPQHF. The CDR3, as DNA: TGTGCCAGCAGCGCTGGACAGTTCAATCAGCCCCAGCATTTT.

This clonotype was seen ten or more times. In nucleotides, the CDR3 is TGTGCCAGCAGCCAAGATCCTGTGACTGAAGCTTTCTTT. Protein sequence: CASSQDPVTEAFF. The chain recombines TRBV14 with TRBJ1-1; D unresolved. CDR1 is SGHDN, CDR2 FVKESK, per germline. This CDR3 is built from 13 residues. V was cut by 0 bases and J by 5 bases, with 7 bases left in between.

The V gene is TRBV13, the J gene TRBJ1-1; no firm D call. V was pared by 2 bases and J by 5 bases, with 9 bases between. The CDR3 runs to 13 residues. Germline lookup yields CDR1 PRHDT and CDR2 FYEKMQ (reference sequence). For the CDR3, the DNA is TGTGCCAGCAGCTTATCCTTGGGTACTGAAGCTTTCTTT. It encodes CASSLSLGTEAFF.

Ten or more counts support this clonotype. The chain combines TRBV6-9 with TRBJ2-7; D not resolved. Trimming removed 11 bases at V and 2 bases at J, with 13 bases between. The V gene's germline CDR1 is MNHGY and CDR2 SVAAGI. The CDR3 is 12 amino acids. The CDR3 DNA reads TGTGCCCGAAGACGTCTTACCTACGAGCAGTACTTC. This translates into CARRRLTYEQYF.

This clonotype was detected many times. This chain links TRBV7-6 with TRBJ2-5; the D is unclear. V lost 5 bases, J lost 5 bases, and 12 bases lay in between. The CDR3 is 13 amino acids. Germline V gene sequence: CDR1 SGHVS, CDR2 FNYEAQ. The CDR3 nucleotides read TGTGCCAGCAGCCAGTCGCCCCCCGAGACCCAGTACTTC. This gives the protein CASSQSPPETQYF. Complete variable domain (other parts from reference TRBV7-6 and TRBJ2-5): GAGVSQSPRYKVTKRGQDVALRCDPISGHVSLYWYRQALGQGPEFLTYFNYEAQQDKSGLPNDRFSAERPEGSISTLTIQRTEQRDSAMYRCASSQSPPETQYFGPGTRLLVL.

This clonotype was picked up many times. The V gene is TRBV4-3, the J gene TRBJ2-7, with D maybe TRBD1 (5 bases). Germline V lookup: CDR1 LGHNA, CDR2 YSLEER. The CDR3 is 15 amino acids. Trimming shortened V by 7 bases and J by 1 base, and 17 bases separated the two germline ends. The CDR3 nucleotides read TGCGCCAGCACCCCAAGGTATGGGGCTTCCTACGAGCAGTACTTC. Its translation is CASTPRYGASYEQYF.

The chain joins TRBV9 to TRBJ1-2, with 7 bases identical to TRBD1. Germline trimming cut 0 bases from V and 2 bases from J; bases unmatched to any gene: 7. Germline CDR1 SGDLS, CDR2 YYNGEE. The CDR3 extends over 16 amino acids. The CDR3 DNA reads TGTGCCAGCAGCGTAGTGCGGGACAGCATAAACTATGGCTACACCTTC. This encodes CASSVVRDSINYGYTF.

The rearrangement joins TRBV3-1 to TRBJ1-2; D is unresolved. In germline, CDR1 is LGHDT, CDR2 YNNKEL (reference sequence). V was clipped by 0 bases and J by 1 base, with 9 bases between them. CDR3 length: 15 residues. The CDR3 nucleotides read TGTGCCAGCAGCCAAGACGGAGACTTTAACTATGGCTACACCTTC. Amino acids: CASSQDGDFNYGYTF.

This clonotype has a count of ten or more. The J gene is TRBJ2-5, the V gene TRBV2, with D perhaps being TRBD1 or TRBD2 (6 bases each). This CDR3 contains 16 residues. Germline values: CDR1 SNHLY, CDR2 FYNNEI. V was cut by 5 bases and J by 3 bases, with 19 bases left in between. CDR3 residues: CASSSLPPGGEETQYF. The CDR3 bases are TGTGCCAGCAGTTCCCTTCCCCCCGGGGGCGAAGAGACCCAGTACTTC.

This chain uses TRBV30 with TRBJ2-3; D perhaps matches TRBD1 (6 bases). The CDR3 is made up of 15 amino acids. V lost 2 bases, J lost 0 bases, and 12 bases lay in between. Germline assignment: CDR1 GTSNPN and CDR2 SVGIG (reference sequence). The chain's CDR3 is CAWSLRTESTDTQYF. CDR3 nucleotide sequence: TGTGCCTGGAGTCTAAGGACAGAGAGCACAGATACGCAGTATTTT.

This clonotype was seen a few times. The chain carries TRBV4-1 and TRBJ2-7; D is uncertain. The CDR3 has 14 residues. Germline V gives CDR1 MGHRA, CDR2 YSYEKL. V lost 3 bases and J lost 2, with 11 bases in between. The CDR3 region has the DNA TGCGCCAGCAGCCAGGCAACTCTGACCTACGAGCAGTACTTC. Translating gives CASSQATLTYEQYF.

This clonotype was found many times. The chain couples TRBV6-6 to TRBJ2-3; the match to TRBD2 covers 7 bases. Per germline, CDR1 MNHNY and CDR2 SVGAGI (reference sequence). The CDR3 has 17 residues. Trimming at V came to 2 bases and at J to 3 bases, leaving 11 bases not matched to a gene. CDR3 nucleotides: TGTGCCAGCAGTTACCTTCCCTCGGGGGGTCGGACAGATACGCAGTATTTT. Residues: CASSYLPSGGRTDTQYF.

Note on this clonotype: A much more abundant neighbour one base away suggests this may be a read error. This chain uses TRBV28 with TRBJ2-7; D may be TRBD1 or TRBD2 (5 bases each). CDR3 size: 17 residues. V was cut by 2 bases and J by 3 bases, with 20 bases left in between. The V gene's germline CDR1 is MDHEN and CDR2 SYDVKM. CDR3: CASSLVFARGTLYEQYF. CDR3 DNA sequence: TGTGCCAGCAGTTTAGTGTTCGCCCGGGGCACCCTCTACGAGCAGTACTTC.

This clonotype came up a few times. The chain joins TRBV27 to TRBJ2-2; D is possibly TRBD1 (6 bases). Trimming left V 5 bases short and J 4 bases short, with 23 bases between. This CDR3 is built from 18 residues. CDR1 and CDR2 from the germline V gene are MNHEY and SMNVEV (reference sequence). The CDR3 region is CASSPLTPRGLGTGELFF. The CDR3 bases are TGTGCCAGCAGTCCCCTAACGCCCAGGGGTTTGGGCACCGGGGAGCTGTTTTTT.

Concerning this clonotype itself: It may be a read error: a sequence one base away is much more abundant. The chain joins TRBV11-2 to TRBJ2-7, with 9 bases aligning to TRBD1. The CDR3 runs to 14 residues. Germline V lookup: CDR1 SGHAT, CDR2 FQNNGV. V was pared by 0 bases and J by 8 bases, with 5 bases of the junction left unmatched. CDR3 DNA: TGTGCCAGCAGCTTAGAGGGACAGGGTTACAAGCAGTACTTC. This codes for CASSLEGQGYKQYF.

V gene TRBV20-1 combines with J gene TRBJ2-1; 12 bases are a match to TRBD2. This CDR3 region has 16 residues. The germline V gene encodes CDR1 DFQATT and CDR2 SNEGSKA (reference sequence). The trim removed 0 bases at V and 8 bases at J, leaving 8 bases unmatched. For the CDR3, the DNA is TGCAGTGCTAGAGATCCCCTAGCGGGAGGGTGGTATGAGCAGTTCTTC. Encoded protein: CSARDPLAGGWYEQFF.

The rearrangement uses TRBV27 and TRBJ2-5; D might be TRBD1 (6 bases). V dropped 7 bases and J dropped 2 bases, with 17 bases sitting between them. CDR1 MNHEY and CDR2 SMNVEV come from the germline V gene (reference sequence). The CDR3 extends over 15 amino acids. CDR3 residues: CASKPTGTGQETQYF. The CDR3 coding sequence is TGTGCCAGCAAGCCAACAGGGACGGGGCAAGAGACCCAGTACTTC.

This clonotype showed up just a few times. V is TRBV7-9 and J is TRBJ2-1; D perhaps matches TRBD2 (6 bases). The CDR3 runs to 16 residues. V was cut by 5 bases and J by 3 bases, with 17 bases left in between. Germline V gene data show CDR1 as SEHNR and CDR2 as FQNEAQ (reference sequence). CDR3 in DNA: TGTGCCAGCAGCATTAGCGGAGGGTTAATCTACAATGAGCAGTTCTTC. Protein product: CASSISGGLIYNEQFF.